This is a list of T cell receptor beta chains from one sample in a study of shared clonotypes between healthy human individuals. The protocol was immunoSEQ multiplex PCR, while the TCRdb copy is restricted to in-frame clones and leaves out a portion. The table lists 1.5 million to 2.5 million clones, less than 95% of them singletons. The sequencing input was naive CD8+ T cells sorted from blood. The receptors originated from a man aged 18 to 30 in good health. CDR3s include the opening cysteine and the closing phenylalanine or tryptophan. A D gene is named only where the DNA matches it firmly. Clone size, where shown, is once, few, many, or a class for clones that have expanded.

length: 16
size: -
D: TRBD1
J: TRBJ1-4
V: TRBV11-2
CDR3: CASSIRDRDFGEKLFF
DNA: TGTGCCAGCAGCATCCGGGACAGGGATTTCGGGGAAAAACTGTTTTTT

length: 12
size: -
D: -
J: TRBJ1-1
V: TRBV30
CDR3: CAWSLMGAEAFF
DNA: TGTGCCTGGAGTCTGATGGGGGCTGAAGCTTTCTTT

length: 15
size: once
D: -
J: TRBJ2-1
V: TRBV5-4
CDR3: CASSSLAGPYNEQFF
DNA: TGTGCCAGCAGCTCCCTGGCGGGACCCTACAATGAGCAGTTCTTC

length: 13
size: -
D: -
J: TRBJ2-3
V: TRBV5-4
CDR3: CASSLDTADTQYF
DNA: TGTGCCAGCAGCTTGGATACCGCAGATACGCAGTATTTT

length: 14
size: -
D: -
J: TRBJ2-7
V: TRBV5-6
CDR3: CASSLEQSLYEQYF
DNA: TGTGCCAGCAGCTTGGAACAGTCACTCTACGAGCAGTACTTC

length: 14
size: -
D: -
J: TRBJ2-7
V: TRBV7-9
CDR3: CASASWQEISEQYF
DNA: TGTGCCAGCGCTTCGTGGCAGGAGATTTCCGAGCAGTACTTC

length: 14
size: once
D: -
J: TRBJ1-2
V: TRBV4-3
CDR3: CASSQDLEFYGYTF
DNA: TGCGCCAGCAGCCAAGATTTAGAATTCTATGGCTACACCTTC

length: 14
size: -
D: -
J: TRBJ2-7
V: TRBV6-5
CDR3: CASSYAGESYEQYF
DNA: TGTGCCAGCAGTTACGCCGGGGAATCCTACGAGCAGTACTTC

length: 14
size: -
D: TRBD1
J: TRBJ1-5
V: TRBV2
CDR3: CASSDRGFDQPQHF
DNA: TGTGCCAGCAGCGACAGGGGGTTCGATCAGCCCCAGCATTTT

length: 12
size: -
D: -
J: TRBJ2-7
V: TRBV28
CDR3: CASSFRLYEQYF
DNA: TGTGCCAGCAGTTTTAGGCTTTACGAGCAGTACTTC

length: 14
size: -
D: -
J: TRBJ1-6
V: TRBV28
CDR3: CASSVGVGDSPLHF
DNA: TGTGCCAGCAGCGTTGGGGTGGGAGATTCACCCCTCCACTTT

length: 13
size: -
D: -
J: TRBJ2-3
V: TRBV7-6
CDR3: CASSLGVSDTQYF
DNA: TGTGCCAGCAGCCTCGGGGTCTCAGATACGCAGTATTTT

length: 13
size: -
D: -
J: TRBJ2-7
V: TRBV7-3
CDR3: CASSLDTAYEQYF
DNA: TGTGCCAGCAGCTTGGACACAGCCTACGAGCAGTACTTC

length: 13
size: -
D: -
J: TRBJ1-5
V: TRBV27
CDR3: CASSLESWQPQHF
DNA: TGTGCCAGCAGTTTAGAAAGTTGGCAGCCCCAGCATTTT

length: 14
size: -
D: -
J: TRBJ2-1
V: TRBV28
CDR3: CASSFGPGGNEQFF
DNA: TGTGCCAGCAGTTTCGGCCCAGGAGGCAATGAGCAGTTCTTC

length: 16
size: -
D: TRBD2
J: TRBJ2-1
V: TRBV9
CDR3: CASSVSGRVTHNEQFF
DNA: TGTGCCAGCAGCGTAAGCGGGAGGGTAACCCACAATGAGCAGTTCTTC